The clone carrying this TCR beta chain was seen a handful of times. Antigen unknown. This record belongs to a study of regulatory T cells in long-lasting Graves disease. Study as a whole: Treatment with antithyroid drugs for over 5 years, together with positive TSH receptor antibodies, meant persistent Graves' disease.

To make TCR beta libraries, researchers used iRepertoire HTBI primers and Arm-PCR of CDR3 regions. As originally analysed: Sequenced samples collectively carried roughly 60 TRBV and 15 or so TRBJ segments. Via MiXCR, TCRdb re-called the multiplex PCR reads, giving one row per CDR3 protein. These V and J calls derive from TCRdb rather than the authors' analysis. The sample contains approximately 360,000 distinct CDR3 sequences, more than 20% of which appear only once. The study, taken as a whole, reports: More public clonotypes were shared by persistent patients (around 2,500) than by new patients (roughly 910). Persistent cases favored TRBV28, TRBJ1-2 and TRBJ2-5.

Indicated time point: persistent/refractory GD, antithyroid drugs over 5 years with positive TRAb. PBMC RNA served as the TCR library source. CDR3 size: 16 residues. V shed 4 bases, J shed 5 bases, and the junction held 12 bases outside the gene matches. In germline, CDR1 is SGHTA, CDR2 FQGNSA. Source: peripheral blood mononuclear cells (PBMCs), taken when the disease was refractory, from a patient treated with antithyroid drugs. The receptor was isolated from a woman between 40 and 50 years old with Graves disease. The chain employs TRBV7-2 and TRBJ2-5, with 8 bases fitting TRBD2. DNA of the CDR3: TGTGCCAGCAGCTCCCGTCGGGGGGGCTCGGGGGAGACCCAGTACTTC. Protein: CASSSRRGGSGETQYF.